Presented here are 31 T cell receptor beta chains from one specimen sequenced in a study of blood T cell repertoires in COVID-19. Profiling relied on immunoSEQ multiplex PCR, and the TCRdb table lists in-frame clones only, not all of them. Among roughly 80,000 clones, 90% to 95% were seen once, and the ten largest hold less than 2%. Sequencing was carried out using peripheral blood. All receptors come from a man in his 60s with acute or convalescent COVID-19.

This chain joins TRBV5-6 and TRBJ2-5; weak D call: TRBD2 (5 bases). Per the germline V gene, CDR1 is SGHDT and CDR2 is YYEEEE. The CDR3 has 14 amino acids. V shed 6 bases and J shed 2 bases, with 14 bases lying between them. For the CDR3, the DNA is TGTGCCAGCATCCATATAGCGAGACAAGAGACCCAGTACTTC. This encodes CASIHIARQETQYF.

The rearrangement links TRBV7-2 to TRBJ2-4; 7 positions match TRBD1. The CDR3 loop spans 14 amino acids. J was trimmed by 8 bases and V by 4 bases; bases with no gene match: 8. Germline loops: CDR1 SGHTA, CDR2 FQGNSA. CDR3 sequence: CASSSSTGSDIQYF. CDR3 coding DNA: TGTGCCAGCAGCTCCTCGACAGGGTCGGACATTCAGTACTTC.

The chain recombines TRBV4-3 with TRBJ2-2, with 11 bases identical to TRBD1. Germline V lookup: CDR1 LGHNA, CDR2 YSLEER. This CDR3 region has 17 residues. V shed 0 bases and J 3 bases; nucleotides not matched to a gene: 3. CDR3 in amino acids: CASSQEGTGGYTGELFF. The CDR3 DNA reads TGCGCCAGCAGCCAAGAGGGGACAGGGGGGTACACCGGGGAGCTGTTTTTT.

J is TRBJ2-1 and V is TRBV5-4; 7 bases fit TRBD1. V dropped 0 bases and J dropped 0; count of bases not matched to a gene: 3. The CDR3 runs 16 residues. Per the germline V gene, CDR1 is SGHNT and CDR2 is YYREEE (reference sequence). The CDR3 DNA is TGTGCCAGCAGCTTGGTGAGGACAGGCTCCTACAATGAGCAGTTCTTC. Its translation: CASSLVRTGSYNEQFF.

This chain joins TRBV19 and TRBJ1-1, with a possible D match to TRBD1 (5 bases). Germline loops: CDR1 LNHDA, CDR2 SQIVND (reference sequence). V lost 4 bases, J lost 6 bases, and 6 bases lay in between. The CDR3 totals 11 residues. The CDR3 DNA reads TGTGCCAGTAGTAGGGGCGCTGAAGCTTTCTTT. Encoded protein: CASSRGAEAFF.

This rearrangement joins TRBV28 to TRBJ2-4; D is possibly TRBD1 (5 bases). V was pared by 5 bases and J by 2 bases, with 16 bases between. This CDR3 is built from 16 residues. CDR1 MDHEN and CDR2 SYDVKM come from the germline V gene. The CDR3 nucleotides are TGTGCCAGCAGTCCCGACAGAACGAATACCAAAAACATTCAGTACTTC. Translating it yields CASSPDRTNTKNIQYF.

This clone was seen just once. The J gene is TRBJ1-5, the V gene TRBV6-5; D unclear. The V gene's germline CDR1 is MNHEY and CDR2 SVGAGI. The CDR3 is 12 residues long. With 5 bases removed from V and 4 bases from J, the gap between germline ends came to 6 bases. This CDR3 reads CASSTNNQPQHF. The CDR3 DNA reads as TGTGCCAGCAGTACTAATAATCAGCCCCAGCATTTT.

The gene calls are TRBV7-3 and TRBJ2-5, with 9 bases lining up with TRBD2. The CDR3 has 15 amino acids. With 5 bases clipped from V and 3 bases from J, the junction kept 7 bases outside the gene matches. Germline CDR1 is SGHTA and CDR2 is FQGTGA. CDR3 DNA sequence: TGTGCCAGCAGCCTCTCTAGCGGGACTGAAGAGACCCAGTACTTC. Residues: CASSLSSGTEETQYF.

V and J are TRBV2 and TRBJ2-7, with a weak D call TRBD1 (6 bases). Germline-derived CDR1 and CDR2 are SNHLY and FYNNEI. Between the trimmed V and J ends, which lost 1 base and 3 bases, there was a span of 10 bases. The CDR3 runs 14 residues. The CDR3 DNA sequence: TGTGCCAGCAGTGAAGACGGCAGGGGCTACGAGCAGTACTTC. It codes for CASSEDGRGYEQYF.

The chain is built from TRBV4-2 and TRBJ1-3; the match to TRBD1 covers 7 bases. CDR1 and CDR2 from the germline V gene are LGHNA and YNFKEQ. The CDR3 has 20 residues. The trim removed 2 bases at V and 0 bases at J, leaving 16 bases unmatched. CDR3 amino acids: CASSQTGTEGSFSSGNTIYF. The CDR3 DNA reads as TGTGCCAGCAGCCAAACCGGGACAGAAGGTTCCTTTAGCTCTGGAAACACCATATATTTT.

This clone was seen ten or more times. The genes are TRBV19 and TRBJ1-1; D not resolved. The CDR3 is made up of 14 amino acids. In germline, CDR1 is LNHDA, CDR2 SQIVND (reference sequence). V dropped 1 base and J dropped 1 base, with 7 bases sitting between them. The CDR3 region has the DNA TGTGCCAGTAGTATAGTACGGGGGAACACTGAAGCTTTCTTT. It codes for CASSIVRGNTEAFF.

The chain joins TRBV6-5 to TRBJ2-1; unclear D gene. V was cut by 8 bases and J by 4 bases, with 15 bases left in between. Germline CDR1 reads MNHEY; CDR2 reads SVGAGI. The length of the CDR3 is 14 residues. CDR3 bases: TGTGCCAGCCACTTCGAGTGGCGGTACAATGAGCAGTTCTTC. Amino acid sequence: CASHFEWRYNEQFF.

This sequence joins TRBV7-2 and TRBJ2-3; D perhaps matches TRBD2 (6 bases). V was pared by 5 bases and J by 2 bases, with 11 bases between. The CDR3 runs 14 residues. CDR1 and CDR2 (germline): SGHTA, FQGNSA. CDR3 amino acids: CASSPWGVTDTQYF. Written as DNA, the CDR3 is TGTGCCAGCAGCCCGTGGGGGGTCACAGATACGCAGTATTTT.

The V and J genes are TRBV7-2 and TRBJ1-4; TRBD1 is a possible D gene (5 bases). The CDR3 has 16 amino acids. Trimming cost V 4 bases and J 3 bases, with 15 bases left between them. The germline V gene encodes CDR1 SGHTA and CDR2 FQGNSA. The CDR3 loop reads CASSSPPGIPNEKLFF. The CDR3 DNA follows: TGTGCCAGCAGCTCCCCCCCAGGGATCCCTAATGAAAAACTGTTTTTT. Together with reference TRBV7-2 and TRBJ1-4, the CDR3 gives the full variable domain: GAGVSQSPSNKVTEKGKDVELRCDPISGHTALYWYRQSLGQGLEFLIYFQGNSAPDKSGLPSDRFSAERTGGSVSTLTIQRTQQEDSAVYLCASSSPPGIPNEKLFFGSGTQLSVL.

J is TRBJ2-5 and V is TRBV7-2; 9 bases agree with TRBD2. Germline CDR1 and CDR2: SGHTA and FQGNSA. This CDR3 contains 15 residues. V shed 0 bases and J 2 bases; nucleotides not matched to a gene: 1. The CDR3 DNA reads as TGTGCCAGCAGCTTAGCCCTAGCGGGGCAAGAGACCCAGTACTTC. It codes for CASSLALAGQETQYF.

The CDR3 DNA is TGTGCCAGCGGACTTGAGAACACCGGGGAGCTGTTTTTT. It codes for CASGLENTGELFF. The chain carries TRBV9 and TRBJ2-2; D possibly corresponds to TRBD2 (5 bases). Trimming took 7 bases from V and 1 from J, leaving 8 bases between them. Germline V gives CDR1 SGDLS, CDR2 YYNGEE. The CDR3 has 13 amino acids.

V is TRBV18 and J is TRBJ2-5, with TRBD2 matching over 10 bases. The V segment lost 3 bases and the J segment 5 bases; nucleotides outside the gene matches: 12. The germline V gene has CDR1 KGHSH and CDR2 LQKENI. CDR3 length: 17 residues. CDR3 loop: CASSPPGLARKRETQYF. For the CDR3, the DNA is TGTGCCAGCTCACCCCCGGGACTAGCGAGGAAGAGGGAGACCCAGTACTTC.

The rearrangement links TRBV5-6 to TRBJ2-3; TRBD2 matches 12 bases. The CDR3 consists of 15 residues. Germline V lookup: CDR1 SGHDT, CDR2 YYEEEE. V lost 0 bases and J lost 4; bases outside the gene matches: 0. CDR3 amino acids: CASSLASGRADTQYF. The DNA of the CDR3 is TGTGCCAGCAGCTTGGCTAGCGGGAGGGCAGATACGCAGTATTTT.

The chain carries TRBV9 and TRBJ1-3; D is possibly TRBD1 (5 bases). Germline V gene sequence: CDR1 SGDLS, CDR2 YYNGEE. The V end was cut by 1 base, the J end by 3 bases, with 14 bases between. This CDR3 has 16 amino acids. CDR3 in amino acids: CASSVQGARDGNTIYF. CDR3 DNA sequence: TGTGCCAGCAGCGTACAGGGAGCGCGGGATGGAAACACCATATATTTT.

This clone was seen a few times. The CDR3 spells CASSPGIMNTGELFF. CDR3 coding DNA: TGTGCCAGCAGCCCCGGGATTATGAACACCGGGGAGCTGTTTTTT. J is TRBJ2-2 and V is TRBV13; TRBD2 might be the D (5 bases). Germline V lookup: CDR1 PRHDT, CDR2 FYEKMQ (reference sequence). Trimming removed 5 bases at V and 1 base at J, with 11 bases between. The CDR3 is 15 amino acids.

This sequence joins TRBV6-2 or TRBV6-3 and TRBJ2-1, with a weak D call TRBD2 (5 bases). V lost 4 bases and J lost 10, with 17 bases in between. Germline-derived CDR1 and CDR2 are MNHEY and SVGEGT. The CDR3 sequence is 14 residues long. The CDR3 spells CASSFAITRGEQFF. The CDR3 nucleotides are TGTGCCAGCAGTTTTGCGATAACTAGAGGCGAGCAGTTCTTC.

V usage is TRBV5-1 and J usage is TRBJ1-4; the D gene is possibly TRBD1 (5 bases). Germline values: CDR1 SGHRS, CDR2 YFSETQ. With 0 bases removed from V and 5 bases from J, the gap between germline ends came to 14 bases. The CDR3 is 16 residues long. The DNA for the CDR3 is TGCGCCAGCAGCTTGGCTGTGGGGCAGGGAAATGAAAAACTGTTTTTT. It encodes CASSLAVGQGNEKLFF.

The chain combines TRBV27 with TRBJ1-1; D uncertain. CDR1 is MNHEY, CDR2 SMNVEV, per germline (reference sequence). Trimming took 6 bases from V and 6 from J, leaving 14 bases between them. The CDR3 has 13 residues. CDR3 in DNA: TGTGCCAGCAGCCTCGGTTTGGGCGCTGAAGCTTTCTTT. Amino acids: CASSLGLGAEAFF.

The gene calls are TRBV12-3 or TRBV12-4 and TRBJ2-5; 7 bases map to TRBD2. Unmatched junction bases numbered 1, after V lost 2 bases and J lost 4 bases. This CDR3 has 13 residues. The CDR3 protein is CASSLTGGETQYF. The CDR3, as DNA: TGTGCCAGCAGTTTAACGGGGGGAGAGACCCAGTACTTC.

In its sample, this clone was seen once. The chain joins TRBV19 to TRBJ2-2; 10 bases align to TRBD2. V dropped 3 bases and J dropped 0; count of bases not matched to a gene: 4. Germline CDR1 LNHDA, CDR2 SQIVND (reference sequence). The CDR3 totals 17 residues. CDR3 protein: CASSITGTSANTGELFF. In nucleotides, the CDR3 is TGTGCCAGTAGTATCACCGGGACTAGCGCGAACACCGGGGAGCTGTTTTTT.

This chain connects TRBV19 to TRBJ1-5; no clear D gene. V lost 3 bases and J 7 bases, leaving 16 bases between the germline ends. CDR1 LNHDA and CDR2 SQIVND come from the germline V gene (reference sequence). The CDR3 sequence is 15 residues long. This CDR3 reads CASSMVGRSTQPQHF. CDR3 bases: TGTGCCAGTAGTATGGTCGGCAGGTCGACCCAGCCCCAGCATTTT.

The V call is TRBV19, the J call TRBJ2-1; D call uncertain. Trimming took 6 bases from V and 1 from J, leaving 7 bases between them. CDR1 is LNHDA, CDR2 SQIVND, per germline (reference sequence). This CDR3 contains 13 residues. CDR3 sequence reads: CASSYGSYNEQFF. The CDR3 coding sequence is TGTGCCAGTAGCTACGGGTCCTACAATGAGCAGTTCTTC.

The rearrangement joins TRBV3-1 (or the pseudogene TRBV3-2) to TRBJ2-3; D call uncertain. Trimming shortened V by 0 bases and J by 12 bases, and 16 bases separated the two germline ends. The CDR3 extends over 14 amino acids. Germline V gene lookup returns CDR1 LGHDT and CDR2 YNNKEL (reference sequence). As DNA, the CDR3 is TGTGCCAGCAGCCAAGAAGCACACGGAGATCACCAGTATTTT. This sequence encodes CASSQEAHGDHQYF.

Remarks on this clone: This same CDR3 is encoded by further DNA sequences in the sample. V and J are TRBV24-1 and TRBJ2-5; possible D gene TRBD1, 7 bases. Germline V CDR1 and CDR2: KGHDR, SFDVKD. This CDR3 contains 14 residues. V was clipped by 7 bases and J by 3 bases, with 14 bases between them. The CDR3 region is CATSDTGEEETQYF. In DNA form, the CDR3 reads TGTGCCACCAGCGATACAGGGGAGGAAGAGACCCAGTACTTC.

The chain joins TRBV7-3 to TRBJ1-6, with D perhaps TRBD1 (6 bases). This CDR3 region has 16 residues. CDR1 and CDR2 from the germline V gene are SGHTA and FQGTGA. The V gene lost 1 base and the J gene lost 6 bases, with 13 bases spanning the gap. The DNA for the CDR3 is TGTGCCAGCAGCTTAAGTGGGCAGGGGTTTAATTCACCCCTCCACTTT. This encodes CASSLSGQGFNSPLHF.

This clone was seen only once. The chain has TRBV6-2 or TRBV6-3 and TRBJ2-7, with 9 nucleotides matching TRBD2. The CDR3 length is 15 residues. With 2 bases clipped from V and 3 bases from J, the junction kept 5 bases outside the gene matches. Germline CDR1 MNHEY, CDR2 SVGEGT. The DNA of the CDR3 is TGTGCCAGCAGTTACGGTAGCGGGAGAGACTACGAGCAGTACTTC. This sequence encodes CASSYGSGRDYEQYF.